The 30 T cell receptor beta chains presented below share a single source sample, sequenced in a study of Graves' ophthalmopathy and Graves' hyperthyroidism. Investigators amplified TCR beta CDR3 regions from RNA transcripts. An initial RT-PCR round employing HTBI primers preceded a second-round multiplex PCR. TCRdb ran MiXCR on the multiplex PCR reads and lists one entry per CDR3 protein. The repertoire holds a few hundred thousand distinct CDR3 sequences, about 15% seen once, with 2.4% in the top ten. Sequencing used peripheral blood. These receptors were taken from an adult woman with stable Graves' hyperthyroidism.

This clonotype occurred many times. The V call is TRBV30, the J call TRBJ2-5; TRBD1 matches at 7 bases. The V and J ends lost 5 bases and 5 bases, in that order; junction bases with no gene match: 5. The CDR3 spans 12 residues. In germline, CDR1 is GTSNPN, CDR2 SVGIG (reference sequence). The CDR3 loop reads CAWGKDRETQYF. CDR3 sequence (DNA): TGTGCCTGGGGGAAGGACAGGGAGACCCAGTACTTC.

This clonotype was observed many times. The rearrangement joins TRBV6-5 to TRBJ2-7, with 7 bases identical to TRBD2. Trimming removed 2 bases from V and 4 bases from J; junction bases left unmatched: 8. Germline V gene sequence: CDR1 MNHEY, CDR2 SVGAGI. The CDR3 has 15 residues. The CDR3 loop reads CASSYVAGGGYEQYF. For the CDR3, the DNA is TGTGCCAGCAGTTACGTCGCCGGGGGAGGGTACGAGCAGTACTTC.

The CDR3 here is CASGNSGRGSPYEQYF. The CDR3 region has the DNA TGTGCCAGCGGTAATAGCGGGAGGGGGTCCCCCTACGAGCAGTACTTC. The chain links TRBV6-2 or TRBV6-3 to TRBJ2-7, with 11 bases lining up with TRBD2. Losses at the gene ends were 8 bases for V and 2 bases for J; bases not matched to a gene: 11. The CDR3 covers 16 residues. Germline-derived CDR1 and CDR2 are MNHEY and SVGEGT.

The sample holds many counts of this clonotype. This chain connects TRBV19 to TRBJ1-1; 7 nucleotides line up with TRBD1. There are 15 residues in the CDR3. The V gene end was trimmed by 6 bases and the J gene end by 1 base; junction bases not matched to a gene: 8. Germline lookup yields CDR1 LNHDA and CDR2 SQIVND (reference sequence). Written as DNA, the CDR3 is TGTGCCAGTAGGTCAACCGGGACAGAGAACACTGAAGCTTTCTTT. Translation: CASRSTGTENTEAFF.

This clonotype was counted at least ten times. A much larger clone differs from this one at a single base, so this may be a read error. This sequence joins TRBV7-2 and TRBJ2-5; the D is unclear. The CDR3 consists of 14 residues. The germline V gene has CDR1 SGHTA and CDR2 FQGNSA. Trimming shortened V by 2 bases and J by 1 base, and 8 bases separated the two germline ends. The CDR3 loop is CTSSLTGRQETQYF. CDR3 DNA sequence: TGTACCAGCAGCTTAACCGGCCGCCAAGAGACCCAGTACTTC.

This clonotype was seen ten or more times. The genes are TRBV6-1 and TRBJ2-5; 7 bases line up with TRBD2. This CDR3 is 15 amino acids long. Germline-derived CDR1 and CDR2 are MNHNS and SASEGT. Unmatched junction bases numbered 7, after V lost 6 bases and J lost 0 bases. DNA of the CDR3: TGTGCCAGCAGCCGCGGGACTAATTACCAAGAGACCCAGTACTTC. The encoded protein is CASSRGTNYQETQYF.

This clonotype was detected many times. The V call is TRBV4-3, the J call TRBJ2-7, with D perhaps matching TRBD2 (5 bases). The length of the CDR3 is 14 residues. Trimming removed 0 bases at V and 5 bases at J, with 11 bases between. The V gene's germline CDR1 is LGHNA and CDR2 YSLEER. CDR3: CASSQDLQTNEQYF. DNA of the CDR3: TGCGCCAGCAGCCAAGACCTACAGACTAACGAGCAGTACTTC.

This clonotype appeared a few times. The rearrangement joins TRBV27 to TRBJ2-2, with D maybe TRBD2 (6 bases). The V gene's germline CDR1 is MNHEY and CDR2 SMNVEV (reference sequence). Between the trimmed V and J ends, which lost 7 bases and 3 bases, there was a span of 12 bases. The CDR3 is 14 amino acids. DNA of the CDR3: TGTGCCAGCACGGGCGGGGCGTACACCGGGGAGCTGTTTTTT. It encodes CASTGGAYTGELFF.

This clonotype was counted ten times or more. The chain joins TRBV19 to TRBJ1-2; D not resolved. V lost 2 bases and J lost 1, with 5 bases in between. This CDR3 is 13 amino acids long. CDR1 and CDR2 from the germline V gene are LNHDA and SQIVND (reference sequence). The CDR3 spells CASSIPDNYGYTF. The CDR3 DNA sequence: TGTGCCAGTAGTATACCAGATAACTATGGCTACACCTTC.

This clonotype was picked up many times. The chain has TRBV6-2 or TRBV6-3 and TRBJ2-5; tentative D call: TRBD2 (5 bases). Germline CDR1 MNHEY, CDR2 SVGEGT. Trimming cost V 2 bases and J 5 bases, with 12 bases left between them. The CDR3 extends over 14 amino acids. CDR3: CASSYTLSGETQYF. For the CDR3, the DNA is TGTGCCAGCAGTTACACCTTATCGGGGGAGACCCAGTACTTC.

This clonotype has at least ten counts. This CDR3 reads CASSQDSGSFSYEQYF. CDR3 nucleotides: TGCGCCAGCAGCCAAGATAGCGGGAGTTTCTCCTACGAGCAGTACTTC. V is TRBV4-3 and J is TRBJ2-7; 9 nucleotides agree with TRBD2. Per the germline V gene, CDR1 is LGHNA and CDR2 is YSLEER. V lost 0 bases, J lost 0 bases, and 3 bases stayed unmatched. This CDR3 region has 16 residues.

On this clonotype itself: A read error may be the cause here, since a much bigger clone is one base away. This chain connects TRBV29-1 to TRBJ1-2; D is undetermined. Germline CDR1 is SQVTM and CDR2 is ANQGSEA. Deletions cut 3 bases from V and 8 bases from J, with 13 bases between. CDR3 length: 12 residues. The CDR3 reads CSVDNGSGGYTF. In nucleotides, the CDR3 is TGCAGCGTTGATAATGGCTCCGGCGGCTACACCTTC. Complete variable domain (other parts from reference TRBV29-1 and TRBJ1-2): SAVISQKPSRDICQRGTSLTIQCQVDSQVTMMFWYRQQPGQSLTLIATANQGSEATYESGFVIDKFPISRPNLTFSTLTVSNMSPEDSSIYLCSVDNGSGGYTFGSGTRLTVV.

As for this clonotype: One junction end does not reproduce the germline sequence, and a read error may be involved. This rearrangement joins TRBV30 to TRBJ2-2, with D perhaps matching TRBD1 or TRBD2 (5 bases each). Looked up from germline, CDR1 is GTSNPN and CDR2 is SVGIG (reference sequence). CDR3 length: 12 residues. CDR3 sequence: CALGLNTGDLFF. CDR3 DNA: TGTGCCTTGGGGCTCAACACCGGGGATCTGTTTTTT.

This clonotype occurred many times. The chain employs TRBV29-1 and TRBJ1-1; 9 positions match TRBD1. The V gene's germline CDR1 is SQVTM and CDR2 ANQGSEA. The CDR3 contains 12 residues. The J segment lost 8 bases and the V segment lost 4 bases, leaving 5 bases of the junction unmatched. The DNA for the CDR3 is TGCAGCGTTGCCGGGACAGGGCTGGAAGCTTTCTTT. Encoded protein: CSVAGTGLEAFF. The whole variable domain, remainder taken from reference TRBV29-1 and TRBJ1-1, is SAVISQKPSRDICQRGTSLTIQCQVDSQVTMMFWYRQQPGQSLTLIATANQGSEATYESGFVIDKFPISRPNLTFSTLTVSNMSPEDSSIYLCSVAGTGLEAFFGQGTRLTVV.

This clonotype has ten or more counts. At one of its ends the junction is not consistent with the germline gene, which may arise from a read error. V and J are TRBV2 and TRBJ2-7; 10 bases match TRBD2. The CDR3 contains 16 residues. The germline CDR1 and CDR2 sequences are SNHLY and FYNNEI. CDR3 loop: CASSEGSLAGEDEQYF. For the CDR3, the DNA is TGTGCCAGCAGCGAAGGATCCCTAGCGGGAGAGGACGAGCAGTACTTC.

This clonotype was observed many times. This chain connects TRBV7-8 to TRBJ1-5, with 7 bases matching TRBD1. Trimming cost V 4 bases and J 6 bases; bases outside gene matches: 9. The CDR3 length is 15 residues. Germline V lookup: CDR1 SGHVS, CDR2 FQNEAQ. The CDR3 nucleotides are TGTGCCAGCAGCTCCTCGGGACAGCAGAGTCAGCCCCAGCATTTT. The encoded protein is CASSSSGQQSQPQHF.

This clonotype was counted at least ten times. The rearrangement joins TRBV13 to TRBJ2-7; D is uncertain. V was cut by 0 bases and J by 3 bases, with 18 bases left in between. The CDR3 runs 17 residues. CDR1 is PRHDT, CDR2 FYEKMQ, per germline (reference sequence). CDR3 sequence (DNA): TGTGCCAGCAGCTTAGGAGCTGCTCAAGGCCCTAACTACGAGCAGTACTTC. Protein sequence: CASSLGAAQGPNYEQYF.

The sample holds many counts of this clonotype. This chain joins TRBV7-2 and TRBJ2-4; 7 bases agree with TRBD1. With 5 bases clipped from V and 6 bases from J, the junction kept 10 bases outside the gene matches. CDR3 length equals 15 residues. Germline V CDR1 and CDR2: SGHTA, FQGNSA. CDR3 in amino acids: CASSLHDRDGNIQYF. The CDR3 coding sequence is TGTGCCAGCAGCCTACACGACAGGGACGGAAACATTCAGTACTTC.

The gene calls are TRBV12-3 or TRBV12-4 and TRBJ1-1, with 7 bases matching TRBD1. Trimming removed 8 bases from V and 7 bases from J; junction bases left unmatched: 10. CDR3 length: 13 amino acids. Here the CDR3 DNA reads TGTGCCAGCCTCCCCTTAGGGGGCCGTGAAGCTTTCTTT. It yields the protein CASLPLGGREAFF.

This clonotype was seen repeatedly, ten times or more. The chain is built from TRBV24-1 and TRBJ2-5; D could derive from TRBD1 or TRBD2 (5 bases each). Germline V gene lookup returns CDR1 KGHDR and CDR2 SFDVKD. CDR3 length equals 14 residues. The germline V and J ends were trimmed by 4 bases and 9 bases, with 17 bases remaining between them. Written as DNA, the CDR3 is TGTGCCACCAGTGACCGTACTAGGGGCCCGGCCCAGTACTTC. Translated, it gives CATSDRTRGPAQYF.

In this sample, this clonotype turned up a few times. The rearrangement joins TRBV13 to TRBJ2-5, with TRBD2 matching 10 bases. Germline V gene sequence: CDR1 PRHDT, CDR2 FYEKMQ (reference sequence). V dropped 4 bases and J dropped 3; count of bases not matched to a gene: 5. The CDR3 totals 15 residues. The CDR3 loop reads CASSSGTSDEETQYF. The CDR3 DNA is TGTGCCAGCAGCTCCGGGACTAGCGACGAAGAGACCCAGTACTTC.

This clonotype was counted ten times or more. The chain couples TRBV6-5 to TRBJ1-1; 8 bases are shared with TRBD1. The CDR3 extends over 15 amino acids. Germline assignment: CDR1 MNHEY and CDR2 SVGAGI. The junction had 7 bases not matched to a gene; V was cut back by 2 bases and J by 5 bases. The CDR3 nucleotides are TGTGCCAGCAGTTACATGCAGGGGGCGCGGACTGAAGCTTTCTTT. This encodes CASSYMQGARTEAFF.

The rearrangement joins TRBV24-1 to TRBJ2-2, with 8 bases that match TRBD2. V lost 9 bases, J lost 5 bases, and 7 bases stayed unmatched. Germline V gives CDR1 KGHDR, CDR2 SFDVKD. CDR3 length: 14 amino acids. The CDR3 is CATGTRLSTGELFF. The DNA of the CDR3 is TGTGCCACCGGGACTAGACTTTCAACCGGGGAGCTGTTTTTT.

This clonotype has at least ten counts. The chain combines TRBV27 with TRBJ2-2; D tentatively reads TRBD1 or TRBD2 (5 bases each). The V gene's germline CDR1 is MNHEY and CDR2 SMNVEV (reference sequence). Trimming left V 2 bases short and J 1 base short, with 17 bases between. The CDR3 sequence is 18 residues long. CDR3 bases: TGTGCCAGCAGTTTACAGGGATGGGGGAGTGGGAACACCGGGGAGCTGTTTTTT. Protein: CASSLQGWGSGNTGELFF.

This clonotype came up many times. V is TRBV6-1 and J is TRBJ1-6, with D tentatively TRBD1 (6 bases). V dropped 5 bases and J dropped 5 bases, with 10 bases sitting between them. The CDR3 extends over 14 amino acids. Germline V lookup: CDR1 MNHNS, CDR2 SASEGT. The CDR3 DNA sequence: TGTGCCAGCAGTCTCCACAGGGATAATTCACCCCTCCACTTT. Translation gives CASSLHRDNSPLHF.

This clonotype was seen ten or more times. V gene TRBV29-1 combines with J gene TRBJ2-2; D is uncertain. Trimming stripped 4 bases from V and 0 bases from J, with 6 bases between. The CDR3 has 13 amino acids. Germline V gene sequence: CDR1 SQVTM, CDR2 ANQGSEA. The DNA of the CDR3 is TGCAGCGTTGTTAGGACGAACACCGGGGAGCTGTTTTTT. Its protein product is CSVVRTNTGELFF.

There are many counts of this clonotype. The V and J genes are TRBV5-1 and TRBJ2-2; tentatively, D is TRBD1 or TRBD2 (5 bases each). The CDR3 runs to 14 residues. Trimming cost V 4 bases and J 6 bases, with 13 bases left between them. CDR1 and CDR2 from the germline V gene are SGHRS and YFSETQ. The CDR3 loop reads CASSGDPSAGELFF. The CDR3 nucleotides read TGCGCCAGCAGCGGGGACCCCAGTGCCGGGGAGCTGTTTTTT.

This clonotype was counted ten times or more. The rearrangement joins TRBV24-1 to TRBJ1-1; no definite D call. Trimming took off 9 bases at V and 1 base at J, with 11 bases between the two ends. The CDR3 spans 13 residues. Germline V gene data show CDR1 as KGHDR and CDR2 as SFDVKD. The CDR3 reads CATATLANTEAFF. CDR3 coding DNA: TGTGCCACCGCGACACTGGCGAACACTGAAGCTTTCTTT.

As regards this clonotype: One end of the junction fails to match germline, which may point to a read error. The chain has TRBV28 and TRBJ2-2; D possibly corresponds to TRBD2 (5 bases). Germline-derived CDR1 and CDR2 are MDHEN and SYDVKM. The CDR3 covers 16 residues. CDR3 region: CASSLDWQQNTGDLFF. The CDR3 nucleotides read TGTGCCAGCAGTTTAGATTGGCAACAGAACACCGGGGATCTGTTTTTT. Supplemented by reference TRBV28 and TRBJ2-2, the full variable domain reads DVKVTQSSRYLVKRTGEKVFLECVQDMDHENMFWYRQDPGLGLRLIYFSYDVKMKEKGDIPEGYSVSREKKERFSLILESASTNQTSMYLCASSLDWQQNTGDLFFGEGSRLTVL.

The rearrangement links TRBV6-9 to TRBJ2-5; D might be TRBD2 (6 bases). The germline V gene has CDR1 MNHGY and CDR2 SVAAGI. The CDR3 loop spans 14 amino acids. V was pared by 6 bases and J by 1 base, with 12 bases between. CDR3 protein: CASRQGLAQETQYF. The CDR3 nucleotides are TGTGCCAGCAGGCAGGGACTCGCCCAAGAGACCCAGTACTTC.